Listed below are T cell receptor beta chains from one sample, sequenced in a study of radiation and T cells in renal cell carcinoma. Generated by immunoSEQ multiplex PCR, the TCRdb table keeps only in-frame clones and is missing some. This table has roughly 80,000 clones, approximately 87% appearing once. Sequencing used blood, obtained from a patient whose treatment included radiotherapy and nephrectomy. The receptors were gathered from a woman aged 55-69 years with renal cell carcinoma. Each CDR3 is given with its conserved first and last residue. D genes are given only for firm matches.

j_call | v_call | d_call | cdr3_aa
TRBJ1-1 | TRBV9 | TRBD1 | CASSEGTETEAFF
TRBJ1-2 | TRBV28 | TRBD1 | CAVGGGQVPGGYTF
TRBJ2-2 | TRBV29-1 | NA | CSVESRGTGELFF
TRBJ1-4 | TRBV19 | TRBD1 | CASKITGGDEKLFF
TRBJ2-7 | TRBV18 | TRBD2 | CASSPGLAGSYEQYF
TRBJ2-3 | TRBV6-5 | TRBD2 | CASRSLAGVSTQYF
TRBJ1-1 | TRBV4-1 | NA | CASSQDWGGGRTEAFF
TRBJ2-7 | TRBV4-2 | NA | CASSQAVKLAGYEQYF
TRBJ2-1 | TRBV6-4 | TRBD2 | CASSTGTSGSNEQFF
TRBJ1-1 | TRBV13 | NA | CASSLGQDWNTEAFF
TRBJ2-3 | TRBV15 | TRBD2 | CATSRPSGRPTDTQYF
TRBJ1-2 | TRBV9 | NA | CASSVDEAAANYGYTF
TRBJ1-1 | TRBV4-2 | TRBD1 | CASSQDPGTVPEAFF
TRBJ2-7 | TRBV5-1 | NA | CASSLGLAGIPYEQYF
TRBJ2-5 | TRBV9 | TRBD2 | CASSATSVGETQYF
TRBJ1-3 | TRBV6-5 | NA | CASRAGVTGNTIYF
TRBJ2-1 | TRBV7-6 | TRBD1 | CASSLGADRAHEQFF
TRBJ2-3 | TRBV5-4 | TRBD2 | CASSGGTSGGNTDTQYF
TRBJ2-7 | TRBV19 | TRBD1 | CASSIGTGHYEQYF
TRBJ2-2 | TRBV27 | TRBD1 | CASSQGQYTGELFF
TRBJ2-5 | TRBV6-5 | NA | CASSSPMRGETQYF
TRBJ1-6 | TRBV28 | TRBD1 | CASTYGDRANSPLHF
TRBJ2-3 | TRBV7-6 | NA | CASSLEPPVTQYF
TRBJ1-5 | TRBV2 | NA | CASSSLSNQPQHF
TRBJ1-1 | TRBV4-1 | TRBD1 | CASSQDGQGASTEAFF
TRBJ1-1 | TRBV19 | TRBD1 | CASSPGTGLTEAFF
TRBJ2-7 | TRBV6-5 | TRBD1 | CASSSDRGGYEQYF
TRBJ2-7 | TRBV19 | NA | CASRAQSVKDGEQYF
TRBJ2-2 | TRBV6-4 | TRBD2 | CASRASGGRAGELFF
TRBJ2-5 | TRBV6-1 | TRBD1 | CASSRTGLETQYF